The source of this TCR beta chain is a study of spatial heterogeneity in lung cancer. Turning to the study itself: Across tumor regions, counts of TCR transcripts showed a strong correlation with a T cell module score derived from matched bulk RNA-seq. Findings and caveats of the study: Mutation counts in tumors were tracked by counts of expanded intratumoral alpha and beta TCRs.

This clonotype was picked up a small number of times. The antigen remains unidentified. Germline lookup yields CDR1 MNHEY and CDR2 SVGEGT. The CDR3 length is 15 residues. The V end was cut by 6 bases, the J end by 6 bases, with 18 bases between. Time point in this sample: sample taken at primary tumor resection. Unsorted samples of tumor, nontumor lung or frozen PBMC had their whole RNA sequenced. TCRdb re-derived calls from the 5' RACE reads in MiXCR, one entry per CDR3 protein. The repertoire holds under 20,000 distinct CDR3 sequences, with 6.2% as singletons. This receptor was identified in a male donor with early-stage non-small cell lung cancer. The rearrangement joins TRBV6-2 or TRBV6-3 to TRBJ1-5; D uncertain. The sequenced sample was lung tumor tissue, obtained at surgery. The CDR3 reads CASRLEDGSGQPQHF. DNA for the CDR3: TGTGCCAGCAGGTTGGAGGACGGGTCTGGTCAGCCCCAGCATTTT.